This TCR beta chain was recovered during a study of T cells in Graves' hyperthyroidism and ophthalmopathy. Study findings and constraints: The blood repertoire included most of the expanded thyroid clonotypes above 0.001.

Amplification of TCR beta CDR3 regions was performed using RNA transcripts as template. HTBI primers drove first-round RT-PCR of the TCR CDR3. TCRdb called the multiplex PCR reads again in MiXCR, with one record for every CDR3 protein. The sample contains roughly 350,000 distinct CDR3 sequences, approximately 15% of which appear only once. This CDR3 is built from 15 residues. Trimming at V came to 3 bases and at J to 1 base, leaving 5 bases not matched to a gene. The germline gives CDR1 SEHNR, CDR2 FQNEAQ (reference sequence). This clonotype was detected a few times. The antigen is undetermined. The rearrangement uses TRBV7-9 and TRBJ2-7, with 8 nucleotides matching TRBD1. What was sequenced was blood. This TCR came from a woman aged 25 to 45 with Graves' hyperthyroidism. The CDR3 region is CASSLGGQGSYEQYF. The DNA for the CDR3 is TGTGCCAGCAGCTTGGGAGGACAGGGATCCTACGAGCAGTACTTC.